This T cell receptor beta chain was obtained from a study of blood T cell repertoires in COVID-19. TCRdb's copy holds only in-frame clones and misses some; the assay was immunoSEQ multiplex PCR. Among about 310,000 clones listed, 75% to 90% were seen once. V lost 3 bases and J lost 3, with 9 bases in between. Germline CDR1 is MNHNS and CDR2 is SASEGT. There are 14 residues in the CDR3. There are a few counts of this clone. The sequence came from a woman aged 30 to 39 who had been exposed to COVID-19. Specimen: PBMCs or T cells enriched from blood (not recorded which). The genes are TRBV6-1 and TRBJ1-5, with D perhaps TRBD1 (5 bases). CDR3 sequence: CASSEGLFNQPQHF. The CDR3 nucleotides read TGTGCCAGCAGTGAGGGACTCTTCAATCAGCCCCAGCATTTT.